This record looks at one T cell receptor beta chain sequence and its context. Its antigen is currently unknown. The entry originates in a study of cytomegalovirus exposure and HLA in healthy donors. Background on the study: Around 85 million unique TCR sequences came from HLA-typed donors in an early release.

PCR primers comprised 60 Vbeta and 13 Jbeta primers. Libraries were prepared by immunoSEQ multiplex PCR; TCRdb keeps only in-frame clonotypes and omits some of them. Recorded for this sample: more than 95,000 clones. Trimming removed 0 bases from V and 2 bases from J, with 10 bases in between. CDR1 and CDR2 from the germline V gene are MGHRA and YSYEKL. This CDR3 contains 16 residues. General study points: Sequence variants that were highly shared formed a cluster that was likely a sequencing artifact. A later analysis found most CMV-associated TCR beta chains apparently HLA-restricted.

Sequencing was carried out using PBMCs. This rearrangement joins TRBV4-1 to TRBJ1-4, with unresolved D. The clonotype comes from a man aged 30 to 45 in good health and CMV-seronegative. CDR3 sequence: CASSQDQSATNEKLFF. The CDR3 DNA reads TGCGCCAGCAGCCAAGACCAGTCTGCTACTAATGAAAAACTGTTTTTT.